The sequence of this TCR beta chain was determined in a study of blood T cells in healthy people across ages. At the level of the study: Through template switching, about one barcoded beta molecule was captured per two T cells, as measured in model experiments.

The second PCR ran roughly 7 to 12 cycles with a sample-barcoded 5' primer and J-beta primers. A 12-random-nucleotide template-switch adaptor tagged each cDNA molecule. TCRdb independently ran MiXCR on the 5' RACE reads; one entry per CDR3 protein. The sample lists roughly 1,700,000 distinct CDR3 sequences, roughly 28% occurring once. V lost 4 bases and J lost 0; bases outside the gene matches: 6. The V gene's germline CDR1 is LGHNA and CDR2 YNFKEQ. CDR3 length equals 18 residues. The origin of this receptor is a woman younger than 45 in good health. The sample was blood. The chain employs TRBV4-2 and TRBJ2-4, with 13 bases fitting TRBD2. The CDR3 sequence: CASSLTSGGPLAKNIQYF. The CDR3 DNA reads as TGTGCCAGCAGCCTGACTAGCGGGGGGCCGTTAGCCAAAAACATTCAGTACTTC.